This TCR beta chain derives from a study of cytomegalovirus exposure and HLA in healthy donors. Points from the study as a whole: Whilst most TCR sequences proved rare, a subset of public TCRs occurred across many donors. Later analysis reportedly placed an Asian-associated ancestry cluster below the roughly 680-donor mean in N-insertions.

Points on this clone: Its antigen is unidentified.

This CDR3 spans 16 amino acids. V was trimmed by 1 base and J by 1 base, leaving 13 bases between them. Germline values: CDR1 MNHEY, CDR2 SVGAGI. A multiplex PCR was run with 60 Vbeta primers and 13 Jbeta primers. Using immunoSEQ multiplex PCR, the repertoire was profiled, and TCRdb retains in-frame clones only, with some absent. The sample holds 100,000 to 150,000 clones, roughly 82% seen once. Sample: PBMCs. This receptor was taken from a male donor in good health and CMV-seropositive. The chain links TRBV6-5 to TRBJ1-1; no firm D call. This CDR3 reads CASSYFESPSNTEAFF. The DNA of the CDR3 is TGTGCCAGCAGTTACTTCGAGTCGCCATCGAACACTGAAGCTTTCTTT.